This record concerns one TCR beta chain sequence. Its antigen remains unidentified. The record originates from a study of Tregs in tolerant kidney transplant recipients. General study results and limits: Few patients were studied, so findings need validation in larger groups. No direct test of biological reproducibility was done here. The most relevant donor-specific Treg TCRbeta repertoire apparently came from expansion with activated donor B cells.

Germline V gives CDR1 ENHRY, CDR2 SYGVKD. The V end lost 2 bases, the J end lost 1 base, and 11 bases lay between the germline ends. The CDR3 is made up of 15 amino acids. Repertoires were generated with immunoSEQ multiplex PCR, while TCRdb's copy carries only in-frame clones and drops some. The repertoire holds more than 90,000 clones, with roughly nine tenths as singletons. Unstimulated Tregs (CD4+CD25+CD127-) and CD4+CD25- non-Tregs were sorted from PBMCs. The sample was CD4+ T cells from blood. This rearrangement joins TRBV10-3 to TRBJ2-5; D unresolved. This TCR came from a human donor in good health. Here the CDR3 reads CAISEVKDFQETQYF. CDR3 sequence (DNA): TGTGCCATCAGTGAGGTCAAAGACTTCCAAGAGACCCAGTACTTC.